Listed below are T cell receptor beta chains from one sample, sequenced in a study of blood T cell repertoires in COVID-19. The repertoire was sequenced with immunoSEQ multiplex PCR; TCRdb's copy has only in-frame clones and lacks some. The sample shows fewer than 300,000 clones, approximately 81% of them seen only once. The sample consisted of PBMCs or T cells enriched from blood (not recorded which). These receptors were collected from a woman aged 45-60 years who had recovered from COVID-19. CDR3s include the opening cysteine and the closing phenylalanine or tryptophan. Fields, in order: clone size, J gene, V gene, D gene, CDR3 DNA, CDR3 protein. D genes are given only for firm matches. Size is stated for part of the rows, as once, few or many counts, or as a class when the clone is expanded.

clone_size: few; j_call: TRBJ1-2; v_call: TRBV30; d_call: -; cdr3_nt: TGTGCCTGGAGTGTACTGTCTTCCTATGGCTACACCTTC; cdr3_aa: CAWSVLSSYGYTF
clone_size: -; j_call: TRBJ2-7; v_call: TRBV6-5; d_call: -; cdr3_nt: TGTGCCAGCAGTTCTCCCTACGAGCAGTACTTC; cdr3_aa: CASSSPYEQYF
clone_size: -; j_call: TRBJ1-1; v_call: TRBV7-6; d_call: -; cdr3_nt: TGTGCCAGCAGCTCCAGGGCAATGAACACTGAAGCTTTCTTT; cdr3_aa: CASSSRAMNTEAFF
clone_size: -; j_call: TRBJ1-2; v_call: TRBV19; d_call: TRBD1; cdr3_nt: TGTGCCAGTAGTATTGTGGCAGGGGGCGCCCAAGGCTACACCTTC; cdr3_aa: CASSIVAGGAQGYTF
clone_size: -; j_call: TRBJ2-1; v_call: TRBV29-1; d_call: TRBD2; cdr3_nt: TGCAGCGTTGGTGGACTAGCGGGAGAGAGGGAGCAGTTCTTC; cdr3_aa: CSVGGLAGEREQFF
clone_size: -; j_call: TRBJ1-2; v_call: TRBV20-1; d_call: -; cdr3_nt: TGCAGTGCTAGTTACCCTAACAGGGATGGTGGCTACACCTTC; cdr3_aa: CSASYPNRDGGYTF
clone_size: -; j_call: TRBJ1-1; v_call: TRBV5-4; d_call: TRBD1; cdr3_nt: TGTGCCAGCAGCCGTCCCGGGACAGGGCCGAAGTCTGAAGCTTTCTTT; cdr3_aa: CASSRPGTGPKSEAFF
clone_size: -; j_call: TRBJ2-3; v_call: TRBV5-1; d_call: TRBD2; cdr3_nt: TGCGCCAGCAGCTCGGGACTAGCGGGGCTCACAGATACGCAGTATTTT; cdr3_aa: CASSSGLAGLTDTQYF
clone_size: -; j_call: TRBJ2-3; v_call: TRBV6-2/TRBV6-3; d_call: -; cdr3_nt: TGTGCCAGCAGTTACCCCACAGACTGGACTAGCACAGATACGCAGTATTTT; cdr3_aa: CASSYPTDWTSTDTQYF
clone_size: -; j_call: TRBJ2-1; v_call: TRBV14; d_call: TRBD2; cdr3_nt: TGTGCCAGCAGCCAGTTAGCGGGAGCCTACAATGAGCAGTTCTTC; cdr3_aa: CASSQLAGAYNEQFF
clone_size: -; j_call: TRBJ1-1; v_call: TRBV18; d_call: TRBD1; cdr3_nt: TGTGCCAGCTCAGATCGGACAGGGGTCTTTGAAGCTTTCTTT; cdr3_aa: CASSDRTGVFEAFF
clone_size: -; j_call: TRBJ2-7; v_call: TRBV13; d_call: -; cdr3_nt: TGTGCCAGCAGGCCTGGACAAGGCTATAAGCAGTACTTC; cdr3_aa: CASRPGQGYKQYF
clone_size: -; j_call: TRBJ1-4; v_call: TRBV6-1; d_call: -; cdr3_nt: TGTGCCAGCAGTGAAGCGCGTGCAACTAATGAAAAACTGTTTTTT; cdr3_aa: CASSEARATNEKLFF
clone_size: once; j_call: TRBJ1-6; v_call: TRBV6-5; d_call: TRBD1; cdr3_nt: TGTGCCAGCAGTTACAGACAGGGGTATTCACCCCTCCACTTT; cdr3_aa: CASSYRQGYSPLHF
clone_size: -; j_call: TRBJ1-6; v_call: TRBV19; d_call: TRBD1; cdr3_nt: TGTGCCAGTAGCCGCGTGGGGACAGGGAGTTCACCCCTCCACTTT; cdr3_aa: CASSRVGTGSSPLHF
clone_size: few; j_call: TRBJ1-4; v_call: TRBV10-3; d_call: -; cdr3_nt: TGTGCCATCAGCGGCGGTAGGGGTAATGAAAAACTGTTTTTT; cdr3_aa: CAISGGRGNEKLFF
clone_size: few; j_call: TRBJ1-6; v_call: TRBV29-1; d_call: TRBD1; cdr3_nt: TGCAGCGTTGGACAGGGGAATAATTCACCCCTCCACTTT; cdr3_aa: CSVGQGNNSPLHF
clone_size: -; j_call: TRBJ1-5; v_call: TRBV19; d_call: TRBD1; cdr3_nt: TGTGCCAGCCACGGACAGGGGTATAGCAATCAGCCCCAGCATTTT; cdr3_aa: CASHGQGYSNQPQHF
clone_size: -; j_call: TRBJ1-3; v_call: TRBV4-3; d_call: -; cdr3_nt: TGCGCCAGCAGCCTCACAGCCTCACCTGGAAACACCATATATTTT; cdr3_aa: CASSLTASPGNTIYF
clone_size: -; j_call: TRBJ2-7; v_call: TRBV4-1; d_call: -; cdr3_nt: TGCGCCAGCAGCCGTGGACGGACACCGGAATACGAGCAGTACTTC; cdr3_aa: CASSRGRTPEYEQYF
clone_size: -; j_call: TRBJ1-1; v_call: TRBV7-9; d_call: TRBD1; cdr3_nt: TGTGCCAGCAGCTCAGGGGGGATGAACACTGAAGCTTTCTTT; cdr3_aa: CASSSGGMNTEAFF
clone_size: -; j_call: TRBJ1-6; v_call: TRBV5-5; d_call: -; cdr3_nt: TGTGCCAGCAGCTCCCACCTTGGACAGTCGGGAAATTCACCCCTCCACTTT; cdr3_aa: CASSSHLGQSGNSPLHF
clone_size: -; j_call: TRBJ2-3; v_call: TRBV5-1; d_call: TRBD2; cdr3_nt: TGCGCCAGCAGACCCGGGACTAGCGGGAGCACAGATACGCAGTATTTT; cdr3_aa: CASRPGTSGSTDTQYF
clone_size: -; j_call: TRBJ2-2; v_call: TRBV4-1; d_call: -; cdr3_nt: TGCGCCAGCAGCCAAACAAGCGGATACACCGGGGAGCTGTTTTTT; cdr3_aa: CASSQTSGYTGELFF
clone_size: -; j_call: TRBJ1-5; v_call: TRBV18; d_call: -; cdr3_nt: TGTGCCAGCTCACCAGGCCCCGCGGATCAGCCCCAGCATTTT; cdr3_aa: CASSPGPADQPQHF
clone_size: -; j_call: TRBJ2-2; v_call: TRBV5-1; d_call: TRBD1; cdr3_nt: TGCGCCAGCACCATTCAGGGGGACAACACCGGGGAGCTGTTTTTT; cdr3_aa: CASTIQGDNTGELFF
clone_size: -; j_call: TRBJ2-1; v_call: TRBV5-6; d_call: TRBD2; cdr3_nt: TGTGCCAGCAGCTCTGGACTAGCGGGGGGCAGGTACAATGAGCAGTTCTTC; cdr3_aa: CASSSGLAGGRYNEQFF
clone_size: -; j_call: TRBJ2-4; v_call: TRBV7-2; d_call: -; cdr3_nt: TGTGCCAGCAGCTCCCGGGACTGGAAAAACATTCAGTACTTC; cdr3_aa: CASSSRDWKNIQYF
clone_size: few; j_call: TRBJ1-3; v_call: TRBV6-5; d_call: TRBD1; cdr3_nt: TGTGCCAGCAGTCGGACAGGGGCTGGAAACACCATATATTTT; cdr3_aa: CASSRTGAGNTIYF
clone_size: -; j_call: TRBJ1-6; v_call: TRBV23-1; d_call: -; cdr3_nt: TGCGCCAGCAGTCAATCCCTTTTCGGGGCACCCCTCCACTTT; cdr3_aa: CASSQSLFGAPLHF
clone_size: once; j_call: TRBJ2-1; v_call: TRBV19; d_call: -; cdr3_nt: TGTGCCAGTAATCAAGGACAGACCTACAATGAGCAGTTCTTC; cdr3_aa: CASNQGQTYNEQFF
clone_size: -; j_call: TRBJ1-5; v_call: TRBV19; d_call: -; cdr3_nt: TGTGCCAGTAGTATCCTCCAGCAGCCCCAGCATTTT; cdr3_aa: CASSILQQPQHF
clone_size: once; j_call: TRBJ2-7; v_call: TRBV7-2; d_call: TRBD1; cdr3_nt: TGTGCCAGCAGCCGGGACAGGGATTTTGACGAGCAGTACTTC; cdr3_aa: CASSRDRDFDEQYF
clone_size: few; j_call: TRBJ1-5; v_call: TRBV19; d_call: TRBD1; cdr3_nt: TGTGCCAGTAGCGACCCCAGGGGGCCGGGCAATCAGCCCCAGCATTTT; cdr3_aa: CASSDPRGPGNQPQHF
clone_size: -; j_call: TRBJ2-5; v_call: TRBV7-9; d_call: TRBD2; cdr3_nt: TGTGCCAGCAGCTCGCGAATAGCGGGAGTAGAGACCCAGTACTTC; cdr3_aa: CASSSRIAGVETQYF
clone_size: -; j_call: TRBJ1-4; v_call: TRBV10-3; d_call: TRBD1; cdr3_nt: TGTGCCATCAGTAGCGGACAGGGGGAAAAACTGTTTTTT; cdr3_aa: CAISSGQGEKLFF
clone_size: few; j_call: TRBJ1-5; v_call: TRBV19; d_call: -; cdr3_nt: TGTGCCAGTAGTAAGGACAGATTTCAGCCCCAGCATTTT; cdr3_aa: CASSKDRFQPQHF
clone_size: once; j_call: TRBJ1-2; v_call: TRBV7-3; d_call: TRBD1; cdr3_nt: TGTGCCAGCAGCCGGGACAGGGAGAGTGGCTACACCTTC; cdr3_aa: CASSRDRESGYTF
clone_size: -; j_call: TRBJ2-7; v_call: TRBV29-1; d_call: -; cdr3_nt: TGCAGCGTAGGGCTAGCAGGTTACGAGCAGTACTTC; cdr3_aa: CSVGLAGYEQYF
clone_size: -; j_call: TRBJ1-4; v_call: TRBV6-6; d_call: TRBD1; cdr3_nt: TGTGCCAGCAGTTACTCCCCCGGGACAGGGGGAGGAAAACTGTTTTTT; cdr3_aa: CASSYSPGTGGGKLFF
clone_size: -; j_call: TRBJ1-6; v_call: TRBV14; d_call: -; cdr3_nt: TGTGCCAGCAGCCAAGATTTCGGGAATTCACCCCTCCACTTT; cdr3_aa: CASSQDFGNSPLHF
clone_size: -; j_call: TRBJ1-4; v_call: TRBV11-1; d_call: -; cdr3_nt: TGTGCCAGCAGCCGGGACTGGGAAGAAAAACTGTTTTTT; cdr3_aa: CASSRDWEEKLFF
clone_size: -; j_call: TRBJ2-3; v_call: TRBV15; d_call: TRBD1; cdr3_nt: TGTGCCACCAGCAGAAACAGGGGTGCAGATACGCAGTATTTT; cdr3_aa: CATSRNRGADTQYF
clone_size: -; j_call: TRBJ2-2; v_call: TRBV7-2; d_call: TRBD2; cdr3_nt: TGTGCCAGCAGCTTAGCCCTAGCGGGAGGGCCTGGGACCGGGGAGCTGTTTTTT; cdr3_aa: CASSLALAGGPGTGELFF
clone_size: once; j_call: TRBJ1-2; v_call: TRBV3-1/TRBV3-2; d_call: TRBD1; cdr3_nt: TGTGCCAGCAGCCCGTACAGGGGCGGCTACACCTTC; cdr3_aa: CASSPYRGGYTF
clone_size: many; j_call: TRBJ1-4; v_call: TRBV5-5; d_call: -; cdr3_nt: TGTGCCAGCGGCAATGAAAAACTGTTTTTT; cdr3_aa: CASGNEKLFF
clone_size: -; j_call: TRBJ1-2; v_call: TRBV19; d_call: -; cdr3_nt: TGTGCCAGTAGTCGGTTTTTAGCGGCCAACTATGGCTACACCTTC; cdr3_aa: CASSRFLAANYGYTF
clone_size: -; j_call: TRBJ2-5; v_call: TRBV5-1; d_call: TRBD1; cdr3_nt: TGCGCCAGCAGCCGGGGGACAGGGGGCCAAGAGACCCAGTACTTC; cdr3_aa: CASSRGTGGQETQYF
clone_size: -; j_call: TRBJ1-1; v_call: TRBV30; d_call: -; cdr3_nt: TGTGCCTGGAGTGTACGAAGTCACTGGAACACTGAAGCTTTCTTT; cdr3_aa: CAWSVRSHWNTEAFF
clone_size: -; j_call: TRBJ2-7; v_call: TRBV19; d_call: TRBD2; cdr3_nt: TGTGCCAGTAGCAAGGGACTAGCCTCCCTCGAGCAGTACTTC; cdr3_aa: CASSKGLASLEQYF
clone_size: once; j_call: TRBJ2-3; v_call: TRBV7-2; d_call: -; cdr3_nt: TGTGCCAGCAGCTTACCGACGGGAAGCTCAGATACGCAGTATTTT; cdr3_aa: CASSLPTGSSDTQYF
clone_size: -; j_call: TRBJ1-4; v_call: TRBV30; d_call: TRBD1; cdr3_nt: TGTGCCTGGAGTGTGGGACAGGGGGGCGGAAAACTGTTTTTT; cdr3_aa: CAWSVGQGGGKLFF
clone_size: once; j_call: TRBJ1-5; v_call: TRBV2; d_call: -; cdr3_nt: TGTGCCAGCACCACAAGGAGGGATAGCAATCAGCCCCAGCATTTT; cdr3_aa: CASTTRRDSNQPQHF
clone_size: -; j_call: TRBJ1-5; v_call: TRBV2; d_call: TRBD1; cdr3_nt: TGTGCCAGCAGCCCCGGGACAGGGGGGCGGCCCCAGCATTTT; cdr3_aa: CASSPGTGGRPQHF
clone_size: -; j_call: TRBJ1-4; v_call: TRBV10-2; d_call: TRBD1; cdr3_nt: TGCGCCAGTCGGCCCTCAGGGGGAGACGAAAAACTGTTTTTT; cdr3_aa: CASRPSGGDEKLFF
clone_size: -; j_call: TRBJ1-1; v_call: TRBV7-9; d_call: TRBD1; cdr3_nt: TGTGCCAGCAGCTTACTCGGACAGGGGGGAACTGAAGCTTTCTTT; cdr3_aa: CASSLLGQGGTEAFF
clone_size: -; j_call: TRBJ1-1; v_call: TRBV30; d_call: -; cdr3_nt: TGTGCCTGGAGTGTTGGTGACAGACTGGCTTTCTTT; cdr3_aa: CAWSVGDRLAFF
clone_size: few; j_call: TRBJ2-5; v_call: TRBV18; d_call: TRBD2; cdr3_nt: TGTGCCAGCTCACCGTTAAGCGGGGGCGAAAAAGAGACCCAGTACTTC; cdr3_aa: CASSPLSGGEKETQYF
clone_size: -; j_call: TRBJ2-1; v_call: TRBV27; d_call: TRBD2; cdr3_nt: TGTGCCAGCAGTTTAACGGCGGCTAGCGGGGGGCCGAGAGACTACAATGAGCAGTTCTTC; cdr3_aa: CASSLTAASGGPRDYNEQFF
clone_size: -; j_call: TRBJ2-7; v_call: TRBV6-5; d_call: TRBD2; cdr3_nt: TGTGCCAGCAGTTCGCTAGCGGGAGCTACCCACGAGCAGTACTTC; cdr3_aa: CASSSLAGATHEQYF